The 32 T cell receptor beta chains listed next were all sequenced from one sample in a study of identical twins. TCRdb re-called the 5' RACE reads through MiXCR, storing one row per CDR3 protein. This table has about 460,000 distinct CDR3 sequences, approximately 15% appearing once. Another study also made use of these data, one on yellow fever vaccine responses in identical twins.

Specimen: CD4+ T cells sorted from blood. The receptors derive from a woman aged 18-29 years in good health.

The chain carries TRBV20-1 and TRBJ1-6; 10 nucleotides align to TRBD1. The CDR3 covers 13 residues. The J segment lost 9 bases and the V segment lost 3 bases, leaving 2 bases of the junction unmatched. CDR1 DFQATT and CDR2 SNEGSKA come from the germline V gene (reference sequence). CDR3 protein: CSARGTGVSPLHF. The CDR3 coding sequence is TGCAGTGCTAGGGGGACAGGGGTTTCACCCCTCCACTTT.

This clonotype was observed a few times. The chain links TRBV5-1 to TRBJ2-2; D gene unclear. V was shortened by 4 bases and J by 9 bases, with 10 bases between the two germline ends. Germline CDR1 SGHRS, CDR2 YFSETQ. The CDR3 runs 12 residues. CDR3 amino acids: CASSLDTWELFF. The CDR3 DNA follows: TGCGCCAGCAGCCTCGACACATGGGAGCTGTTTTTT. The full variable domain, in which reference TRBV5-1 and TRBJ2-2 provide the parts outside the CDR3, is KAGVTQTPRYLIKTRGQQVTLSCSPISGHRSVSWYQQTPGQGLQFLFEYFSETQRNKGNFPGRFSGRQFSNSRSEMNVSTLELGDSALYLCASSLDTWELFFGEGSRLTVL.

The chain carries TRBV5-6 and TRBJ2-7, with D tentatively TRBD1 (6 bases). This CDR3 region has 15 residues. Trimming removed 3 bases from V and 4 bases from J, with 17 bases in between. Germline CDR1 and CDR2: SGHDT and YYEEEE. CDR3 region: CASSYPQGSRYEQYF. The CDR3 DNA follows: TGTGCCAGCAGCTACCCACAGGGAAGTCGGTACGAGCAGTACTTC.

This clonotype was observed many times. V and J are TRBV12-3 or TRBV12-4 and TRBJ2-2; TRBD2 matches at 11 bases. Unmatched junction bases numbered 6, after V lost 6 bases and J lost 3 bases. This CDR3 contains 16 residues. The CDR3 spells CASSRGLADYTGELFF. The CDR3 DNA follows: TGTGCCAGCAGCAGGGGACTAGCGGACTACACCGGGGAGCTGTTTTTT.

V and J are TRBV6-5 and TRBJ2-1; a possible D gene is TRBD1 (5 bases). Trimming cost V 4 bases and J 7 bases, with 11 bases left between them. Germline CDR1 and CDR2: MNHEY and SVGAGI. The CDR3 is 13 residues long. CDR3 region: CASSSIGQNEQFF. As DNA, the CDR3 is TGTGCCAGCAGTTCGATTGGACAAAATGAGCAGTTCTTC.

V gene TRBV18 combines with J gene TRBJ2-1; 10 nucleotides agree with TRBD1. The ends lost 1 base at V and 4 bases at J; junction bases unmatched: 1. This CDR3 contains 15 residues. The V gene's germline CDR1 is KGHSH and CDR2 LQKENI. The CDR3 coding sequence is TGTGCCAGCTCACCACTGGGACAGGGGTACAATGAGCAGTTCTTC. As protein: CASSPLGQGYNEQFF.

This clonotype appeared many times. The J gene is TRBJ2-1, the V gene TRBV10-3; no clear D gene. Deletions cut 7 bases from V and 0 bases from J, with 4 bases between. The CDR3 spans 12 residues. The germline V gene encodes CDR1 ENHRY and CDR2 SYGVKD. The CDR3 is CAITSSYNEQFF. DNA for the CDR3: TGTGCCATCACGAGCTCCTACAATGAGCAGTTCTTC.

This clonotype was seen many times. The chain joins TRBV7-8 to TRBJ2-5; 8 positions agree with TRBD1. J was trimmed by 1 base and V by 2 bases; bases with no gene match: 3. The V gene's germline CDR1 is SGHVS and CDR2 FQNEAQ. The CDR3 consists of 15 residues. This CDR3 is CASSLSGTGQETQYF. The CDR3 DNA sequence: TGTGCCAGCAGCTTATCAGGGACAGGCCAAGAGACCCAGTACTTC.

The rearrangement uses TRBV6-1 and TRBJ1-2; TRBD1 matches 12 bases. The length of the CDR3 is 15 residues. Germline trimming cut 9 bases from V and 8 bases from J; bases unmatched to any gene: 13. Germline V gene lookup returns CDR1 MNHNS and CDR2 SASEGT. This chain's CDR3 is CASLSGTGGIWGYTF. The CDR3 DNA sequence: TGTGCCAGTCTCTCCGGGACAGGGGGCATCTGGGGCTACACCTTC.

This clonotype was counted at least ten times. CDR3 amino acids: CSASPVGGHQPQHF. CDR3 nucleotide sequence: TGCAGTGCTTCACCAGTGGGGGGTCATCAGCCCCAGCATTTT. This chain joins TRBV20-1 and TRBJ1-5; weak D call: TRBD1 (5 bases). The V and J ends lost 5 bases and 5 bases respectively, with 16 bases between them. CDR1 DFQATT and CDR2 SNEGSKA come from the germline V gene (reference sequence). The CDR3 is 14 amino acids.

The chain couples TRBV12-3 or TRBV12-4 to TRBJ2-5, with 8 bases aligning to TRBD1. V shed 2 bases, J shed 6 bases, and the junction held 5 bases outside the gene matches. The CDR3 contains 14 residues. The CDR3 loop reads CASSLRQGAQTQYF. The CDR3 DNA sequence: TGTGCCAGCAGTTTAAGGCAGGGGGCACAGACCCAGTACTTC.

The chain couples TRBV24-1 to TRBJ2-1; D is uncertain. The CDR3 totals 15 residues. Per germline, CDR1 KGHDR and CDR2 SFDVKD. V was pared by 5 bases and J by 0 bases, with 10 bases between. The CDR3: CATSGGHISYNEQFF. The CDR3 nucleotides are TGTGCCACCAGTGGTGGTCACATCTCCTACAATGAGCAGTTCTTC.

In its sample, this clonotype was seen many times. The V and J genes are TRBV5-1 and TRBJ2-3; TRBD2 might be the D (6 bases). The CDR3 is 17 amino acids. Trimming shortened V by 0 bases and J by 3 bases, and 17 bases separated the two germline ends. CDR1 SGHRS and CDR2 YFSETQ come from the germline V gene. Written as DNA, the CDR3 is TGCGCCAGCAGCTTGGCAGGCGGGAAGAAGGGGACAGATACGCAGTATTTT. It translates to CASSLAGGKKGTDTQYF.

The chain combines TRBV7-2 with TRBJ2-5; 7 nucleotides agree with TRBD2. From germline, CDR1 is SGHTA and CDR2 FQGNSA. Germline trimming cut 5 bases from V and 5 bases from J; bases unmatched to any gene: 11. The CDR3 contains 15 residues. The CDR3 here is CASSAGLVSQETQYF. As DNA, the CDR3 is TGTGCCAGCAGCGCAGGACTAGTAAGCCAGGAGACCCAGTACTTC.

The CDR3 region is CASSQIAGPYEQYF. The CDR3 DNA reads TGTGCCAGCAGCCAAATAGCGGGCCCCTACGAGCAGTACTTC. The rearrangement uses TRBV3-1 and TRBJ2-7; 7 nucleotides line up with TRBD2. This CDR3 contains 14 residues. The V and J ends lost 2 bases and 2 bases, in that order; junction bases with no gene match: 3. CDR1 is LGHDT, CDR2 YNNKEL, per germline (reference sequence).

The rearrangement links TRBV18 to TRBJ2-4; a possible D gene is TRBD1 (5 bases). The ends were cut back, 3 bases at V and 5 bases at J, with 11 bases in the middle. From germline, CDR1 is KGHSH and CDR2 LQKENI. The CDR3 is made up of 14 amino acids. CDR3 loop: CASSPGMGQNIQYF. The DNA of the CDR3 is TGTGCCAGCTCACCGGGTATGGGGCAAAACATTCAGTACTTC.

The CDR3 protein is CASSLAGIGWGEKLFF. The CDR3 nucleotides read TGCGCCAGCAGCTTGGCCGGAATAGGGTGGGGTGAAAAACTGTTTTTT. The gene calls are TRBV5-1 and TRBJ1-4; the D is unclear. The germline gives CDR1 SGHRS, CDR2 YFSETQ. Trimming pared 0 bases from V and 7 bases from J, leaving 16 bases between. This CDR3 contains 16 residues.

V and J are TRBV5-1 and TRBJ2-2; 13 nucleotides align to TRBD2. The V segment lost 4 bases and the J segment 3 bases; nucleotides outside the gene matches: 9. The CDR3 consists of 18 residues. Germline lookup yields CDR1 SGHRS and CDR2 YFSETQ. The DNA of the CDR3 is TGCGCCAGCAGCCCGACTAGCGGGGGGCTTTCCTACACCGGGGAGCTGTTTTTT. Translating gives CASSPTSGGLSYTGELFF.

This clonotype was found a few times. The CDR3 DNA follows: TGCAGTGCTACACTTAGCGGGAGCCCCAATGAGCAGTTCTTC. This sequence encodes CSATLSGSPNEQFF. This chain joins TRBV20-1 and TRBJ2-1, with 9 bases aligning to TRBD2. CDR3 length: 14 residues. V lost 4 bases, J lost 6 bases, and 7 bases stayed unmatched. The germline V gene has CDR1 DFQATT and CDR2 SNEGSKA (reference sequence).

The chain combines TRBV29-1 with TRBJ2-5; TRBD2 matches 7 bases. J was trimmed by 2 bases and V by 7 bases; bases with no gene match: 4. From germline, CDR1 is SQVTM and CDR2 ANQGSEA. The CDR3 totals 12 residues. CDR3 bases: TGCAGCGGCCGGCGGGGGCAAGAGACCCAGTACTTC. Translating gives CSGRRGQETQYF.

The CDR3 region is CSASTSGGSWETQYF. CDR3 coding DNA: TGCAGTGCTAGTACTAGCGGGGGGTCGTGGGAGACCCAGTACTTC. This chain links TRBV20-1 with TRBJ2-5, with 12 nucleotides matching TRBD2. The CDR3 is 15 residues long. Trimming cost V 3 bases and J 5 bases; bases outside gene matches: 7. Germline V gene lookup returns CDR1 DFQATT and CDR2 SNEGSKA (reference sequence).

The chain couples TRBV19 to TRBJ2-7, with D possibly matching TRBD2 (6 bases). The V end was cut by 5 bases, the J end by 4 bases, with 18 bases between. The germline V gene has CDR1 LNHDA and CDR2 SQIVND (reference sequence). This CDR3 region has 15 residues. CDR3 sequence reads: CASSPVRAGKYEQYF. The CDR3 DNA follows: TGTGCCAGTAGTCCCGTAAGAGCGGGCAAATACGAGCAGTACTTC.

The gene calls are TRBV25-1 and TRBJ2-7; no clear D. The CDR3 sequence is 16 residues long. The germline gives CDR1 MGHDK, CDR2 SYGVNS. With 2 bases removed from V and 0 bases from J, the gap between germline ends came to 14 bases. CDR3 region: CASSENRGGTSYEQYF. As DNA, the CDR3 is TGTGCCAGCAGTGAAAATAGAGGCGGAACCTCCTACGAGCAGTACTTC.

The V gene is TRBV5-1, the J gene TRBJ1-1, with TRBD1 as a possible D gene (5 bases). Germline CDR1 is SGHRS and CDR2 is YFSETQ. The CDR3 is 15 residues long. Trimming shortened V by 4 bases and J by 5 bases, and 18 bases separated the two germline ends. DNA for the CDR3: TGCGCCAGCAGCGTGGAAGTCGGGGGTCGGACTGAAGCTTTCTTT. It yields the protein CASSVEVGGRTEAFF.

V is TRBV15 and J is TRBJ2-1; 7 bases match TRBD1. CDR3 size: 15 residues. Losses at the gene ends were 1 base for V and 2 bases for J; bases not matched to a gene: 2. Germline CDR1 LNHNV, CDR2 YYDKDF (reference sequence). The DNA for the CDR3 is TGTGCCACCAGCAGAGTTGGACAGGCCTACAATGAGCAGTTCTTC. It yields the protein CATSRVGQAYNEQFF.

This clonotype was recorded many times. J is TRBJ2-2 and V is TRBV28; D gene uncertain. Per the germline V gene, CDR1 is MDHEN and CDR2 is SYDVKM. The CDR3 totals 14 residues. Deletions cut 4 bases from V and 2 bases from J, with 8 bases between. The CDR3, as DNA: TGTGCCAGCAGTTCCCTACTTAACACCGGGGAGCTGTTTTTT. This encodes CASSSLLNTGELFF.

This clonotype was seen many times. This chain uses TRBV6-1 with TRBJ2-2; 8 bases fit TRBD2. CDR3 length: 14 residues. Germline trimming cut 8 bases from V and 4 bases from J; bases unmatched to any gene: 6. Looked up from germline, CDR1 is MNHNS and CDR2 is SASEGT. CDR3 in amino acids: CASGEAGGTGELFF. The CDR3 nucleotides read TGTGCCAGCGGGGAGGCGGGGGGCACCGGGGAGCTGTTTTTT.

The genes are TRBV3-1 and TRBJ2-7; no firm D call. Germline V CDR1 and CDR2: LGHDT, YNNKEL (reference sequence). The CDR3 sequence is 12 residues long. The V and J ends lost 1 base and 6 bases respectively, with 7 bases between them. DNA of the CDR3: TGTGCCAGCAGCCAAGTCCGGAGCGAGCAGTACTTC. It codes for CASSQVRSEQYF.

The chain joins TRBV6-2 or TRBV6-3 to TRBJ2-7, with 11 bases lining up with TRBD2. The CDR3 totals 13 residues. Germline trimming cut 6 bases from V and 6 bases from J; bases unmatched to any gene: 4. The germline CDR1 and CDR2 sequences are MNHEY and SVGEGT. The CDR3 spells CASSPGLAGEQYF. The CDR3 DNA sequence: TGTGCCAGCAGCCCAGGACTAGCGGGCGAGCAGTACTTC.

This clonotype appeared many times. This chain joins TRBV2 and TRBJ2-7; 11 nucleotides line up with TRBD1. Germline V gene data show CDR1 as SNHLY and CDR2 as FYNNEI. The CDR3 sequence is 14 residues long. Trimming removed 7 bases from V and 5 bases from J; junction bases left unmatched: 7. CDR3 coding DNA: TGTGCCAGCAAGTTCGGACAGGGGGCTGACGAGCAGTACTTC. As protein: CASKFGQGADEQYF.

This chain uses TRBV20-1 with TRBJ2-4, with 10 positions matching TRBD1. The trim removed 1 base at V and 7 bases at J, leaving 4 bases unmatched. CDR3 length: 14 amino acids. Per the germline V gene, CDR1 is DFQATT and CDR2 is SNEGSKA (reference sequence). The CDR3 DNA reads as TGCAGTGCTAGAGGGGACAGGGGAAAGAACATTCAGTACTTC. This translates into CSARGDRGKNIQYF.

This clonotype occurred a few times. V and J are TRBV25-1 and TRBJ2-3; 11 bases fit TRBD2. The CDR3 is 18 residues long. V lost 4 bases, J lost 0 bases, and 9 bases stayed unmatched. Germline loops: CDR1 MGHDK, CDR2 SYGVNS. The CDR3 region has the DNA TGTGCCAGCAGTGGCTATCTAGGACTAGCGGGCAGCACAGATACGCAGTATTTT. Translated, it gives CASSGYLGLAGSTDTQYF.